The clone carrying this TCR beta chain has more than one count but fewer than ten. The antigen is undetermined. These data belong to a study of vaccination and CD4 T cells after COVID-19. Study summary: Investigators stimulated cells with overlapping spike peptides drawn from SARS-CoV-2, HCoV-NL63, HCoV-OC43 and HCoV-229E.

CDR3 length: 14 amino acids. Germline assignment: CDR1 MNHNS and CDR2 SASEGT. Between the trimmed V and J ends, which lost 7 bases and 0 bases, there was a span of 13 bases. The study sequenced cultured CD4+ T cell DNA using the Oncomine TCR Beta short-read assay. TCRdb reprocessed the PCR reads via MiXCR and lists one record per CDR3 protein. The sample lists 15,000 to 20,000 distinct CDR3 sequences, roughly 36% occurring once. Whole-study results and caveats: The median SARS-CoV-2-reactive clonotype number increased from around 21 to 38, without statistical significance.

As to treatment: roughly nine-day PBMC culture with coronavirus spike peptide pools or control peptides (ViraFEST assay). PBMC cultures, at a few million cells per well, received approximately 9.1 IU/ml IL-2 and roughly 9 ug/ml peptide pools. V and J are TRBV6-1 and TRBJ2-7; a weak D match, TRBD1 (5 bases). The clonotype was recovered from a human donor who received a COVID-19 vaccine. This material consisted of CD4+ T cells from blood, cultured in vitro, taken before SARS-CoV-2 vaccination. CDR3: CASNSYRISYEQYF. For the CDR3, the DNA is TGTGCCAGCAATTCATACAGGATCTCCTACGAGCAGTACTTC.